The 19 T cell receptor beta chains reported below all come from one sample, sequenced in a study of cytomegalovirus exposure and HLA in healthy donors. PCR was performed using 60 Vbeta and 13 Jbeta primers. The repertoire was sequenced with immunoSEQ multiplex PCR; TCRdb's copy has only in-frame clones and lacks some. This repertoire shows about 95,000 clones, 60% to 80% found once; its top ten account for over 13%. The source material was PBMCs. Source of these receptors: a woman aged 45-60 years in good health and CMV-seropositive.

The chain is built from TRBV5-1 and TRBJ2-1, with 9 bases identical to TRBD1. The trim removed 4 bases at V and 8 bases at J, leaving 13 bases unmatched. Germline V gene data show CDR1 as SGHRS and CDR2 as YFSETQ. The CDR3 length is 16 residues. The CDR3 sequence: CASSPATGGSLDEQFF. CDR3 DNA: TGCGCCAGCAGCCCCGCGACAGGGGGAAGCCTGGATGAGCAGTTCTTC.

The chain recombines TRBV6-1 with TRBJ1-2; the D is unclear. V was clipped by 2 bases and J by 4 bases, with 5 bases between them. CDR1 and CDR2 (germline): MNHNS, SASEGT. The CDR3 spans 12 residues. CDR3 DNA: TGTGCCAGCAGTGAACTTAGCTATGGCTACACCTTC. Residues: CASSELSYGYTF.

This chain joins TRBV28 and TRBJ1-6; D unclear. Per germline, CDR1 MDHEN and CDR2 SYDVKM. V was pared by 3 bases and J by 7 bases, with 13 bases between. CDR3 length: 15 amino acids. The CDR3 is CASSFSSTANSPLHF. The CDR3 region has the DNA TGTGCCAGCAGTTTCTCCTCAACAGCCAATTCACCCCTCCACTTT.

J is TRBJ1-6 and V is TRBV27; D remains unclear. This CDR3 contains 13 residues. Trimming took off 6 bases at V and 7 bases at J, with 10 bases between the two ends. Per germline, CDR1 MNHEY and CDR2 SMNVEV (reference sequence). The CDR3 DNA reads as TGTGCCAGCAGCGCCCTACGGAATTCACCCCTCCACTTT. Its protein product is CASSALRNSPLHF.

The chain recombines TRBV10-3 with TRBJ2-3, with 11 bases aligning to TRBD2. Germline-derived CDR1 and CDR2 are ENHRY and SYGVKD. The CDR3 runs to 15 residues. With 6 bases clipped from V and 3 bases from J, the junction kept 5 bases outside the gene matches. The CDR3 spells CAIRPGLAATDTQYF. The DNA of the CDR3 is TGTGCCATCAGGCCGGGACTAGCGGCTACAGATACGCAGTATTTT.

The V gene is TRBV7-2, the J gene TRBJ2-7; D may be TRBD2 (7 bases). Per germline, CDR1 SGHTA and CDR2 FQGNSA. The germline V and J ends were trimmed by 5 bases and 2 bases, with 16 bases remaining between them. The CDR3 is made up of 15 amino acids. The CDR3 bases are TGTGCCAGCAGCCCCAATGGGGGGGCCGCCTACGAGCAGTACTTC. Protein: CASSPNGGAAYEQYF.

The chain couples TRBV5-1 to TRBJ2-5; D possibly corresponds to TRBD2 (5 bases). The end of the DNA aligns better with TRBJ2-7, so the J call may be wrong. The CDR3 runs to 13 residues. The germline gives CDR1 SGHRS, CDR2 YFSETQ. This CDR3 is CASSLLGGGEQYF. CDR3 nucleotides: TGCGCCAGCAGCTTACTAGGAGGTGGCGAGCAGTACTTC.

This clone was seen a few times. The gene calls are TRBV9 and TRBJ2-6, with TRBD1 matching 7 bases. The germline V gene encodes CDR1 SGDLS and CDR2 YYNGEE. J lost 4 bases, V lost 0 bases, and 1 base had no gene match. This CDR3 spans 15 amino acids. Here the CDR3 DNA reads TGTGCCAGCAGCGTAGTCAGGGGGGGGGCCAACGTCCTGACTTTC. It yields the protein CASSVVRGGANVLTF. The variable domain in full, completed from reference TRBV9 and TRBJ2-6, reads DSGVTQTPKHLITATGQRVTLRCSPRSGDLSVYWYQQSLDQGLQFLIQYYNGEERAKGNILERFSAQQFPDLHSELNLSSLELGDSALYFCASSVVRGGANVLTFGAGSRLTVL.

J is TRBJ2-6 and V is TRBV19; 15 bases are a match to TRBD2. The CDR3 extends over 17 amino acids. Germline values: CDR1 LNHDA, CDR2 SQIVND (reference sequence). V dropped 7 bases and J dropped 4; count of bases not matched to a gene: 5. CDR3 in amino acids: CASIGTSGRRGANVLTF. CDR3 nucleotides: TGTGCCAGTATTGGGACTAGCGGGAGGAGAGGGGCCAACGTCCTGACTTTC.

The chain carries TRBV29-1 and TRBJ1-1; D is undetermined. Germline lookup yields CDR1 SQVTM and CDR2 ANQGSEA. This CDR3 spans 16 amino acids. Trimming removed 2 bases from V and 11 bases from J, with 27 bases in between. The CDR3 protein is CSVEIFRMGRLNLAFF. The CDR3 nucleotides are TGCAGCGTTGAAATATTCAGGATGGGGAGGCTCAACTTGGCTTTCTTT.

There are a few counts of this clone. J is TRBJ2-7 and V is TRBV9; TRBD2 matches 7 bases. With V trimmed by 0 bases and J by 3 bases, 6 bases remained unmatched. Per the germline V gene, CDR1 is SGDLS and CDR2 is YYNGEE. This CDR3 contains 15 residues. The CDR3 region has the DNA TGTGCCAGCAGCGTAGGGGCTAGCGGCCACTACGAGCAGTACTTC. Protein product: CASSVGASGHYEQYF.

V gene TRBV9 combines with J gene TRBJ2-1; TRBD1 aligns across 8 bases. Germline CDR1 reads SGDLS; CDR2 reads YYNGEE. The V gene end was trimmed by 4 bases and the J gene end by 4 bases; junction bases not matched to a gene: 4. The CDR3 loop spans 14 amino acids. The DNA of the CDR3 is TGTGCCAGCAGCTTGGGGGACAGGTACAATGAGCAGTTCTTC. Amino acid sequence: CASSLGDRYNEQFF.

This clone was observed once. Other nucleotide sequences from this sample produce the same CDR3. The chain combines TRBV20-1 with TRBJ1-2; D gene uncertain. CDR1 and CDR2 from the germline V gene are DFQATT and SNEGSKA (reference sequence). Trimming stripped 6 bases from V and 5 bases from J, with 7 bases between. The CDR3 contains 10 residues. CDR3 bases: TGCAGTGCCCTAGATTATGGCTACACCTTC. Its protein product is CSALDYGYTF.

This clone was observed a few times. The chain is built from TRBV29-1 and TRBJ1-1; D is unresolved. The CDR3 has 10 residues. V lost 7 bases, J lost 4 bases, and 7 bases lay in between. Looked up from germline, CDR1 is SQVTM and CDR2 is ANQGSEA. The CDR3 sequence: CSALVTEAFF. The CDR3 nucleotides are TGCAGCGCTCTAGTCACTGAAGCTTTCTTT.

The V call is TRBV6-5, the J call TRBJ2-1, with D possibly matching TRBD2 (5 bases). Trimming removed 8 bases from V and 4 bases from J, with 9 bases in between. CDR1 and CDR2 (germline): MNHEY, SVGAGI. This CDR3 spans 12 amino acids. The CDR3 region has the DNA TGTGCCAGCGGGAGAGGGTACAATGAGCAGTTCTTC. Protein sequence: CASGRGYNEQFF.

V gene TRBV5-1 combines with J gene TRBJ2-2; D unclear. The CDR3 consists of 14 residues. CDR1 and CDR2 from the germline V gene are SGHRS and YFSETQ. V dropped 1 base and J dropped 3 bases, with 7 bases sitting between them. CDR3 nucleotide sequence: TGCGCCAGCAGCTTGTACATGGACACCGGGGAGCTGTTTTTT. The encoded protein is CASSLYMDTGELFF.

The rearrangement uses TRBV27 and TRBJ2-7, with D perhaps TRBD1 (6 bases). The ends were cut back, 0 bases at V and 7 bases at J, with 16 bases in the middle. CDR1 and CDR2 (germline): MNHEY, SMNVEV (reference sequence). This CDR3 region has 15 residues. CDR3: CASSLSGATGGEQYF. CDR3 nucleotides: TGTGCCAGCAGTTTATCGGGGGCGACAGGCGGTGAGCAGTACTTC.

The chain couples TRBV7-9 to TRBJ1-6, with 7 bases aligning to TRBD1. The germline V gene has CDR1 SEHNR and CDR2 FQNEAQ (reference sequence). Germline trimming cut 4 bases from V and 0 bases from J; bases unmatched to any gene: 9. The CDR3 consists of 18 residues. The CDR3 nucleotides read TGTGCCAGCAGCTCCCAAATACAGGGGAGCTCCTATAATTCACCCCTCCACTTT. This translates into CASSSQIQGSSYNSPLHF.

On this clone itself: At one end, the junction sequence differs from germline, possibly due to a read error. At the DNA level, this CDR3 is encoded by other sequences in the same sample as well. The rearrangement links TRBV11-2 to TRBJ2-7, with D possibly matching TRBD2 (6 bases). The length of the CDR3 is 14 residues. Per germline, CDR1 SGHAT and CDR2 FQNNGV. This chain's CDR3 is CASSGEAINYEQYF. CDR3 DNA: TGCGCCAGCTCTGGGGAGGCGATTAACTACGAGCAGTACTTC.